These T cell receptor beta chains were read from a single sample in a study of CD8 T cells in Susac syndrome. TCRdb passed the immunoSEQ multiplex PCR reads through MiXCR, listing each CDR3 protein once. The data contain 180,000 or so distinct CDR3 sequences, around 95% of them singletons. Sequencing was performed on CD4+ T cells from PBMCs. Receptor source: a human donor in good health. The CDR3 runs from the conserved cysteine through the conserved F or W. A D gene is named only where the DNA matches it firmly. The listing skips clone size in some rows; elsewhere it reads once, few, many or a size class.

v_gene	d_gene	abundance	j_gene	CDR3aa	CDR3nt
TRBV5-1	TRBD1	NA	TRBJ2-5	CASSQGQGLETQYF	TGCGCCAGCAGCCAGGGACAGGGGTTGGAGACCCAGTACTTC
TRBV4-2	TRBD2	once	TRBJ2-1	CASSQASGIYNEQFF	TGTGCCAGCAGCCAAGCCAGCGGGATATACAATGAGCAGTTCTTC
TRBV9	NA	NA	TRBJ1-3	CASSVGEPGNTIYF	TGTGCCAGCAGCGTAGGAGAGCCTGGAAACACCATATATTTT
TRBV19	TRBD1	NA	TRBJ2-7	CASTAGDRGQYF	TGTGCCAGTACCGCCGGAGACAGGGGCCAGTACTTC
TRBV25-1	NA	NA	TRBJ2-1	CASSEYPAHNEQFF	TGTGCCAGCAGTGAATATCCGGCCCACAATGAGCAGTTCTTC
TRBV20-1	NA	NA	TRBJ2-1	CSASGTATNNEQFF	TGCAGTGCTAGTGGGACGGCCACCAACAATGAGCAGTTCTTC
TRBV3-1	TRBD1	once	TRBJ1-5	CASSNGQGSNQPQHF	TGTGCCAGCAGCAACGGACAGGGCAGCAATCAGCCCCAGCATTTT
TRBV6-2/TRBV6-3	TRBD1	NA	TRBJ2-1	CASSSPTGKNEQFF	TGTGCCAGCAGTTCCCCGACAGGGAAGAATGAGCAGTTCTTC
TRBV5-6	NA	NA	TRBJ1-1	CASSLASVNAFF	TGTGCCAGCAGCTTGGCCTCGGTCAATGCTTTCTTT
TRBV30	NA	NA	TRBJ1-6	CAWSDRDILYNSPLHF	TGTGCCTGGAGTGATCGGGACATCTTATATAATTCACCCCTCCACTTT
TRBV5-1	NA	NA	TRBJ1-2	CASSLGQAEIGYTF	TGCGCCAGCAGCTTGGGACAGGCTGAAATAGGCTACACCTTC
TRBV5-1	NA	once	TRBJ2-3	CASSPGDIGTDTQYF	TGCGCCAGCAGCCCCGGGGACATAGGCACAGATACGCAGTATTTT
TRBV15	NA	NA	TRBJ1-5	CATSNRQRDQPQHF	TGTGCCACCAGCAACCGGCAGCGGGATCAGCCCCAGCATTTT
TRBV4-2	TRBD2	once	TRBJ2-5	CASSQARDSGGRETQYF	TGTGCCAGCAGCCAAGCTCGTGATAGCGGGGGGCGAGAGACCCAGTACTTC
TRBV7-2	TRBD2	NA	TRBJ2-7	CASSLGSGGVYEQYF	TGTGCCAGCAGCTTGGGTAGCGGGGGGGTATACGAGCAGTACTTC
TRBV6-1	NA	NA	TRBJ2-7	CASSEWRAERLAEQYF	TGTGCCAGCAGTGAATGGCGGGCCGAGAGGCTTGCCGAGCAGTACTTC
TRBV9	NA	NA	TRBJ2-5	CASSGSTGETQYF	TGTGCCAGCAGCGGATCAACAGGAGAGACCCAGTACTTC
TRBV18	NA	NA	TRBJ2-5	CASSPWDKQETQYF	TGTGCCAGCTCACCTTGGGACAAACAAGAGACCCAGTACTTC
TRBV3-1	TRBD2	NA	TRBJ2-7	CASSQDMAGGREQYF	TGTGCCAGCAGCCAAGATATGGCGGGGGGGAGAGAGCAGTACTTC
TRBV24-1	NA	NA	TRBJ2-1	CATNRNNEQFF	TGTGCCACCAATCGGAACAATGAGCAGTTCTTC
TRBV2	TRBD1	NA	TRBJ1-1	CASRTGARAEAFF	TGTGCCAGCAGAACAGGGGCGAGGGCTGAAGCTTTCTTT
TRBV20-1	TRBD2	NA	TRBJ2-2	CSARGQGGPGELFF	TGCAGTGCTAGGGGGCAGGGAGGGCCCGGGGAGCTGTTTTTT
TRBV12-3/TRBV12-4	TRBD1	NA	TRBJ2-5	CASSPGQGTKTQYF	TGTGCCAGCAGTCCCGGACAGGGGACGAAGACCCAGTACTTC
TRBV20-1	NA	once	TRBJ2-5	CSARAPRGTQYF	TGCAGTGCCCGGGCCCCTCGGGGGACCCAGTACTTC
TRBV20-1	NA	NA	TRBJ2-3	CSPLITDTQYF	TGCAGTCCGCTGATTACAGATACGCAGTATTTT
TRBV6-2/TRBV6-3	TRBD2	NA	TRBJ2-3	CASTPSQRGSQYF	TGTGCCAGCACCCCGTCTCAGCGGGGCTCGCAGTATTTT
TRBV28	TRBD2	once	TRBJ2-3	CASPPSSGGISTDTQYF	TGTGCCAGCCCCCCATCTAGCGGGGGTATAAGCACAGATACGCAGTATTTT
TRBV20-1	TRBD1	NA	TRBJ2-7	CSAQDRGSYEQYF	TGCAGTGCCCAGGACAGGGGCTCCTACGAGCAGTACTTC
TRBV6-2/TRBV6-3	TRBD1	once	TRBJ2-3	CASSWGQGRTDTQYF	TGTGCCAGCAGTTGGGGACAGGGGCGCACAGATACGCAGTATTTT
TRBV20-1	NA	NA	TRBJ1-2	CSARGQGDGYTF	TGCAGTGCTAGAGGGCAGGGAGATGGCTACACCTTC
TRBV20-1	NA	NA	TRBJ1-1	CSASETANTEAFF	TGCAGTGCTAGTGAAACAGCGAACACTGAAGCTTTCTTT
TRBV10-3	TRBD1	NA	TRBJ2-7	CAISEPRQGYEQYF	TGTGCCATCAGTGAGCCCAGACAGGGGTACGAGCAGTACTTC
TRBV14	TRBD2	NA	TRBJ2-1	CASSRRTSGGLPSSYNEQFF	TGTGCCAGCAGCCGCCGAACTAGCGGGGGGCTTCCCAGCTCCTACAATGAGCAGTTCTTC
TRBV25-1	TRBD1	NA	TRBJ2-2	CASTLGQGPSGTGELFF	TGTGCCAGCACCCTGGGACAGGGGCCCTCGGGCACCGGGGAGCTGTTTTTT
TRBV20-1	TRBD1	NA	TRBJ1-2	CSADRVYGYTF	TGCAGTGCCGACAGGGTCTATGGCTACACCTTC
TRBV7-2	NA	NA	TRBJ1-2	CASSLPFGGYTF	TGTGCCAGCAGCTTACCGTTCGGTGGCTACACCTTC
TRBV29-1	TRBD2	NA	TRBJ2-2	CSATGLAGANTGELFF	TGCAGCGCAACGGGACTAGCGGGCGCGAACACCGGGGAGCTGTTTTTT
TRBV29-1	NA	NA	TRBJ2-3	CSVDLVTGSTDTQYF	TGCAGCGTTGATCTTGTGACAGGAAGCACAGATACGCAGTATTTT
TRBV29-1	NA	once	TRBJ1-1	CSARQLNTEAFF	TGCAGCGCAAGACAGCTGAACACTGAAGCTTTCTTT
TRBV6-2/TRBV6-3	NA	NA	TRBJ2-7	CASSYRASSYEQYF	TGTGCCAGCAGCTACAGGGCTAGCTCCTACGAGCAGTACTTC
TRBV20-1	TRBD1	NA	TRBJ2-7	CSARQGAYEQYF	TGCAGTGCTAGACAGGGGGCCTACGAGCAGTACTTC
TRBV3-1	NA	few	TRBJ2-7	CASSQVKGYEQYF	TGTGCCAGCAGCCAAGTTAAGGGCTACGAGCAGTACTTC
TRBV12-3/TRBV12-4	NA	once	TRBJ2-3	CASKGADSYTDTQYF	TGTGCCAGCAAGGGCGCGGACAGTTACACAGATACGCAGTATTTT
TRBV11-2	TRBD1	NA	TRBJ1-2	CASSPTGPSYGYTF	TGTGCCAGCAGCCCGACAGGGCCCAGCTATGGCTACACCTTC
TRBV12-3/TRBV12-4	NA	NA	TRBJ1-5	CASSPVDSNQPQHF	TGTGCCAGCAGTCCCGTTGATAGCAATCAGCCCCAGCATTTT
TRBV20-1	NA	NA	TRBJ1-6	CSASPGTYNSPLHF	TGCAGTGCTAGTCCAGGAACCTATAATTCACCCCTCCACTTT